The present entry profiles one T cell receptor (beta chain) with its context. What it binds is not known. The source of the sample is a study of shared clonotypes between healthy human individuals. General study findings and limits: Non-shared clonotypes had lower generation probabilities than clonotypes shared by all four sorted-subset donors. The represented genetic and exposure-history diversity was limited by the small number of donors.

Germline V gives CDR1 SQVTM, CDR2 ANQGSEA. The CDR3 runs to 11 residues. V lost 7 bases to trimming and J lost 7 bases, with 14 bases between them. Generated by immunoSEQ multiplex PCR, the TCRdb table keeps only in-frame clones and is missing some. The sample shows approximately 2,000,000 clones, just under 95% of them seen only once. This chain joins TRBV29-1 and TRBJ2-7; a weak D match, TRBD2 (5 bases). Sequencing used naive CD4+ T cells from PBMCs. The subset: CD45RA+ positively selected. This sequence originates from a young man in good health. Some clones in this sample may be carry-over from other donors' samples. The CDR3 spells CSAYRGREQYF. The CDR3, as DNA: TGCAGCGCCTACCGGGGAAGGGAGCAGTACTTC.